The 5 T cell receptor beta chains listed next were all sequenced from one sample in a study of molecular identifiers for immune sequencing clone quantification. TCRdb ran MiXCR on the PCR reads and lists one entry per CDR3 protein. This sample yields more than 300,000 distinct CDR3 sequences, of which over 20% are seen a single time; more than 0.8% belongs to the top ten. What was sequenced was naive CD8+ T cells from blood, with Jurkat cell RNA spiked in. The sample's subset: FACS-sorted CD8+CD4-CCR7+CD45RA+ naive T cells. The receptors originated from a human donor in good health. Some libraries in this study had Jurkat cell RNA spiked in.

Regarding this clonotype: The junction departs from the called germline gene at one end, perhaps through a read error. The genes are TRBV11-2 and TRBJ2-5, with D maybe TRBD2 (5 bases). There are 12 residues in the CDR3. The germline V gene encodes CDR1 SGHAT and CDR2 FQNNGV. Written as DNA, the CDR3 is TGTGGCAGCAGCTCTAGCTCAGAGACCCAGTACTTC. Its protein is CGSSSSSETQYF.

Worth noting for this clonotype: A much larger clone sits a single nucleotide away, making a read error possible. V and J are TRBV4-2 and TRBJ2-5; a weak D match, TRBD2 (6 bases). Germline values: CDR1 LGHNA, CDR2 YNFKEQ. The CDR3 has 18 amino acids. CDR3 region: CACSQVRPRLDSQETQYF. DNA for the CDR3: TGTGCCTGCAGCCAAGTCCGCCCTCGACTAGATTCCCAAGAGACCCAGTACTTC.

This clonotype was counted a few times. The chain recombines TRBV19 with TRBJ2-3; 8 bases agree with TRBD2. The CDR3 spans 14 residues. The ends lost 9 bases at V and 1 base at J; junction bases unmatched: 6. From germline, CDR1 is LNHDA and CDR2 SQIVND (reference sequence). CDR3 protein: CASEGRGGTDTQYF. The CDR3, as DNA: TGTGCCAGCGAGGGGCGGGGGGGCACAGATACGCAGTATTTT.

This clonotype has a count of ten or more. This sequence joins TRBV6-6 and TRBJ2-3, with D unclear. V lost 5 bases, J lost 2 bases, and 17 bases lay in between. The CDR3 runs to 16 residues. Germline-derived CDR1 and CDR2 are MNHNY and SVGAGI (reference sequence). The DNA of the CDR3 is TGTGCCAGCAGTCAACCGCTAGAAAGGCCCACAGATACGCAGTATTTT. Its protein is CASSQPLERPTDTQYF.

The chain links TRBV12-3 or TRBV12-4 to TRBJ2-3; possibly TRBD1 for D (6 bases). CDR3 length: 17 residues. V lost 6 bases to trimming and J lost 2 bases, with 21 bases between them. In nucleotides, the CDR3 is TGTGCCAGCAGCTCCATTACCCAGACAGGAGACACAGATACGCAGTATTTT. This translates into CASSSITQTGDTDTQYF.